Each of the 27 T cell receptor beta chains below was sequenced from the same sample in a study of CD8 T cells in ankylosing spondylitis. Each CDR3 protein gets one entry after TCRdb re-called the 5' RACE reads with MiXCR. This repertoire shows tens of thousands of distinct CDR3 sequences, under 5.5% found once; its top ten account for about 2.2%. The sample consisted of blood, either unsorted or a sorted T cell fraction (not recorded which). These receptors came from a male donor with ankylosing spondylitis or in good health (not recorded which).

In its sample, this clonotype ranks as medium-sized. The chain links TRBV20-1 to TRBJ2-7; 7 bases are a match to TRBD2. Germline lookup yields CDR1 DFQATT and CDR2 SNEGSKA (reference sequence). This CDR3 has 15 residues. Trimming cost V 1 base and J 3 bases; bases outside gene matches: 9. The CDR3 protein is CSARAPGLTYYEQYF. The CDR3 DNA reads as TGCAGTGCTAGAGCCCCGGGACTAACATACTACGAGCAGTACTTC.

This clonotype was recorded at least ten times. The chain is built from TRBV5-1 and TRBJ1-2, with D tentatively TRBD1 (6 bases). Between the trimmed V and J ends, which lost 4 bases and 3 bases, there was a span of 34 bases. There are 21 residues in the CDR3. Germline V gene data show CDR1 as SGHRS and CDR2 as YFSETQ. In nucleotides, the CDR3 is TGCGCCAGCAGCCGTCAGAGCTTCTACAGGGATTCGGGACCGATTTACTATGGCTACACCTTC. Its protein product is CASSRQSFYRDSGPIYYGYTF. Filled out from reference TRBV5-1 and TRBJ1-2, the complete variable domain reads KAGVTQTPRYLIKTRGQQVTLSCSPISGHRSVSWYQQTPGQGLQFLFEYFSETQRNKGNFPGRFSGRQFSNSRSEMNVSTLELGDSALYLCASSRQSFYRDSGPIYYGYTFGSGTRLTVV.

This clonotype was recorded many times. J is TRBJ1-1 and V is TRBV6-5; D may be TRBD1 (5 bases). In germline, CDR1 is MNHEY, CDR2 SVGAGI. Trimming took off 0 bases at V and 1 base at J, with 9 bases between the two ends. CDR3 length: 15 amino acids. CDR3 amino acids: CASSYSPGQNTEAFF. CDR3 DNA sequence: TGTGCCAGCAGTTACTCGCCAGGGCAGAACACTGAAGCTTTCTTT.

This clonotype was recorded at least ten times. J is TRBJ2-7 and V is TRBV28, with 10 bases identical to TRBD1. With V trimmed by 5 bases and J by 3 bases, 16 bases remained unmatched. Germline V lookup: CDR1 MDHEN, CDR2 SYDVKM. The CDR3 sequence is 18 residues long. The CDR3 nucleotides read TGTGCCAGCAGTGCCTTGACAGGGGGCGGATTCGGTTTCTACGAGCAGTACTTC. Its protein product is CASSALTGGGFGFYEQYF.

This clonotype was detected ten times or more. This sequence joins TRBV7-3 and TRBJ2-1, with D perhaps being TRBD1 or TRBD2 (5 bases each). The CDR3 extends over 13 amino acids. The V and J ends lost 4 bases and 5 bases respectively, with 9 bases between them. Looked up from germline, CDR1 is SGHTA and CDR2 is FQGTGA. DNA for the CDR3: TGTGCCAGCAGCTCCGTGGGGGACAATGAGCAGTTCTTC. This gives the protein CASSSVGDNEQFF.

The chain carries TRBV19 and TRBJ2-2, with TRBD1 as a possible D gene (6 bases). This CDR3 region has 14 residues. Germline V gene lookup returns CDR1 LNHDA and CDR2 SQIVND (reference sequence). Between the trimmed V and J ends, which lost 9 bases and 2 bases, there was a span of 13 bases. The CDR3 sequence is CASRTDRNTGELFF. The CDR3 DNA sequence: TGTGCCAGCCGAACGGACAGAAACACCGGGGAGCTGTTTTTT.

Many counts were recorded for this clonotype. The V and J genes are TRBV7-3 and TRBJ1-1; 11 nucleotides match TRBD1. CDR1 is SGHTA and CDR2 is FQGTGA in the germline V gene. This CDR3 contains 15 residues. Trimming at V came to 5 bases and at J to 4 bases, leaving 6 bases not matched to a gene. The CDR3 DNA is TGTGCCAGCAGCCCCGGACAGGGGGCTATCACTGAAGCTTTCTTT. As protein: CASSPGQGAITEAFF.

This clonotype has a count of ten or more. This sequence joins TRBV20-1 and TRBJ2-1, with 8 bases matching TRBD1. Trimming removed 5 bases from V and 2 bases from J; junction bases left unmatched: 11. The V gene's germline CDR1 is DFQATT and CDR2 SNEGSKA (reference sequence). The CDR3 extends over 16 amino acids. CDR3 region: CSAAILAGGAYNEQFF. CDR3 nucleotides: TGCAGTGCTGCCATCCTAGCAGGGGGCGCCTACAATGAGCAGTTCTTC.

This clonotype has a count of ten or more. The chain combines TRBV4-1 with TRBJ2-7; 11 bases align to TRBD1. The J segment lost 2 bases and the V segment lost 2 bases, leaving 8 bases of the junction unmatched. Germline V CDR1 and CDR2: MGHRA, YSYEKL. The CDR3 runs 17 residues. In nucleotides, the CDR3 is TGCGCCAGCAGCCAAAACGAGGGACAGGGGGTAACCTACGAGCAGTACTTC. It codes for CASSQNEGQGVTYEQYF.

This clonotype was picked up many times. The chain recombines TRBV7-2 with TRBJ2-2; D may be TRBD1 or TRBD2 (5 bases each). V lost 1 base and J lost 4, with 13 bases in between. This CDR3 is built from 16 residues. CDR1 is SGHTA, CDR2 FQGNSA, per germline. CDR3 DNA: TGTGCCAGCAGCTTAGAGTACGGGGCAACCACCGGGGAGCTGTTTTTT. It yields the protein CASSLEYGATTGELFF.

This clonotype was counted at least ten times. This chain uses TRBV27 with TRBJ2-2; 7 bases match TRBD2. CDR1 MNHEY and CDR2 SMNVEV come from the germline V gene (reference sequence). With V trimmed by 3 bases and J by 3 bases, 10 bases remained unmatched. This CDR3 has 17 residues. The CDR3 region is CASSFIGAGRDTGELFF. In DNA form, the CDR3 reads TGTGCCAGCAGTTTTATCGGGGCGGGGAGGGACACCGGGGAGCTGTTTTTT.

This clonotype was seen at least ten times. The chain recombines TRBV20-1 with TRBJ2-1; 13 bases map to TRBD2. CDR3 length: 15 residues. With V trimmed by 3 bases and J by 9 bases, 8 bases remained unmatched. Germline CDR1 and CDR2: DFQATT and SNEGSKA (reference sequence). CDR3 sequence (DNA): TGCAGTGCTAGTCCAACTAGCGGGGGGGCCAGTGAGCAGTTCTTC. It specifies CSASPTSGGASEQFF.

This clonotype was recorded at least ten times. V usage is TRBV18 and J usage is TRBJ1-5, with 8 bases matching TRBD1. Germline-derived CDR1 and CDR2 are KGHSH and LQKENI. The CDR3 is 15 amino acids. V trimming: 4 bases; J trimming: 1 base; junction bases outside the gene matches: 3. The DNA for the CDR3 is TGTGCCAGCTCACAGCGGACAGGGAGCAATCAGCCCCAGCATTTT. This translates into CASSQRTGSNQPQHF.

This clonotype occurred many times. This sequence joins TRBV6-5 and TRBJ1-1; a weak D match, TRBD1 (5 bases). CDR3 length: 10 residues. The germline V and J ends were trimmed by 8 bases and 6 bases, with 7 bases remaining between them. Germline V gene sequence: CDR1 MNHEY, CDR2 SVGAGI. For the CDR3, the DNA is TGTGCCAGCGGGGCAGCTGAAGCTTTCTTT. Amino acid sequence: CASGAAEAFF.

This clonotype was detected ten times or more. The J gene is TRBJ1-2, the V gene TRBV27; the match to TRBD1 covers 7 bases. The V gene end was trimmed by 4 bases and the J gene end by 3 bases; junction bases not matched to a gene: 8. Germline loops: CDR1 MNHEY, CDR2 SMNVEV (reference sequence). This CDR3 is built from 15 residues. CDR3 nucleotide sequence: TGTGCCAGCAGTTCTACGTACAGGGGTGACTATGGCTACACCTTC. Protein: CASSSTYRGDYGYTF.

This clonotype was seen at least ten times. The V gene is TRBV20-1, the J gene TRBJ2-3; tentative D call: TRBD2 (5 bases). The ends were cut back, 3 bases at V and 3 bases at J, with 13 bases in the middle. The CDR3 spans 14 residues. Germline-derived CDR1 and CDR2 are DFQATT and SNEGSKA (reference sequence). CDR3 sequence reads: CSARDGLRTDTQYF. The CDR3 DNA sequence: TGCAGTGCTAGGGATGGACTCCGGACAGATACGCAGTATTTT.

There are many counts of this clonotype. The chain combines TRBV20-1 with TRBJ1-1, with unresolved D. The V and J ends lost 3 bases and 0 bases respectively, with 11 bases between them. From germline, CDR1 is DFQATT and CDR2 SNEGSKA (reference sequence). The CDR3 is 14 amino acids. The CDR3 region is CSASGLGMNTEAFF. The DNA of the CDR3 is TGCAGTGCTAGCGGGTTAGGGATGAACACTGAAGCTTTCTTT.

This clonotype was detected a few times. The rearrangement links TRBV6-1 to TRBJ1-1, with 8 bases that match TRBD1. V lost 6 bases and J lost 0; bases outside the gene matches: 6. The CDR3 contains 15 residues. CDR1 and CDR2 from the germline V gene are MNHNS and SASEGT. CDR3: CASSRQDRVNTEAFF. CDR3 DNA: TGTGCCAGCAGCCGACAGGACAGGGTGAACACTGAAGCTTTCTTT.

This clonotype occurred many times. The chain is built from TRBV28 and TRBJ2-7; TRBD2 aligns across 8 bases. Germline V CDR1 and CDR2: MDHEN, SYDVKM. There are 15 residues in the CDR3. The V and J ends lost 1 base and 7 bases, in that order; junction bases with no gene match: 9. CDR3 region: CASSLSRGGPGEQYF. CDR3 DNA: TGTGCCAGCAGTTTATCTCGGGGGGGGCCGGGAGAGCAGTACTTC.

In this sample, this clonotype turned up many times. The gene calls are TRBV13 and TRBJ1-5; possible D gene TRBD1, 5 bases. The CDR3 length is 15 residues. With 3 bases removed from V and 2 bases from J, the gap between germline ends came to 11 bases. From germline, CDR1 is PRHDT and CDR2 FYEKMQ (reference sequence). The CDR3 loop reads CASSFGGNGNQPQHF. The CDR3 region has the DNA TGTGCCAGCAGCTTTGGGGGGAATGGCAATCAGCCCCAGCATTTT.

This clonotype was seen at least ten times. The J gene is TRBJ2-3, the V gene TRBV12-3 or TRBV12-4; tentative D call: TRBD2 (6 bases). Trimming removed 3 bases at V and 6 bases at J, with 16 bases between. The CDR3 sequence is 15 residues long. As DNA, the CDR3 is TGTGCCAGCAGTTTTCCCGTCGCGGGGCTCGATACGCAGTATTTT. Its protein is CASSFPVAGLDTQYF.

This clonotype was picked up many times. J is TRBJ2-7 and V is TRBV11-2; D remains unclear. Between the trimmed V and J ends, which lost 6 bases and 5 bases, there was a span of 14 bases. The CDR3 extends over 13 amino acids. From germline, CDR1 is SGHAT and CDR2 FQNNGV. DNA for the CDR3: TGTGCCAGCAGTGTTTTGGGTAGCAACGAGCAGTACTTC. This sequence encodes CASSVLGSNEQYF.

This clonotype was recorded at least ten times. The chain uses TRBV29-1 and TRBJ1-1, with 10 bases that match TRBD1. The germline V gene encodes CDR1 SQVTM and CDR2 ANQGSEA. V was clipped by 5 bases and J by 4 bases; unmatched bases: 7. The CDR3 loop spans 14 amino acids. The CDR3 spells CSVPGQGVFTEAFF. CDR3 DNA sequence: TGCAGCGTTCCTGGACAGGGGGTTTTCACTGAAGCTTTCTTT.

A note on this clonotype: A much larger clonotype is one base distant, so this may be a read error. The chain uses TRBV15 and TRBJ2-3, with a tentative D call TRBD1 (5 bases). The CDR3 has 14 residues. Germline lookup yields CDR1 LNHNV and CDR2 YYDKDF (reference sequence). This CDR3 reads CVTSRAQSADTQYF. DNA for the CDR3: TGTGTCACCAGCAGGGCACAGTCAGCAGATACGCAGTATTTT.

This clonotype was counted many times. The rearrangement joins TRBV20-1 to TRBJ2-7; 9 bases align to TRBD1. The germline V gene encodes CDR1 DFQATT and CDR2 SNEGSKA (reference sequence). V was pared by 1 base and J by 0 bases, with 16 bases of the junction left unmatched. The CDR3 is 19 residues long. The CDR3 protein is CSARGEGQGARQSSYEQYF. DNA for the CDR3: TGCAGTGCTAGAGGGGAGGGACAGGGTGCCCGACAGAGCTCCTACGAGCAGTACTTC.

Ten or more counts support this clonotype. The chain recombines TRBV7-9 with TRBJ2-7, with 7 bases fitting TRBD1. CDR3 size: 14 residues. CDR1 SEHNR and CDR2 FQNEAQ come from the germline V gene (reference sequence). J was trimmed by 3 bases and V by 4 bases; bases with no gene match: 6. The CDR3 coding sequence is TGTGCCAGCAGCTCCGGGACAGATCACTACGAGCAGTACTTC. Amino acid sequence: CASSSGTDHYEQYF.

The table lists this clonotype with many counts. V usage is TRBV4-1 and J usage is TRBJ2-3; possible D gene TRBD2, 5 bases. This CDR3 is built from 14 residues. The germline V gene has CDR1 MGHRA and CDR2 YSYEKL. Trimming shortened V by 8 bases and J by 6 bases, and 18 bases separated the two germline ends. The CDR3 DNA reads TGCGCCAGCTCGCGGGCCCCCCAGGAGGATACGCAGTATTTT. It yields the protein CASSRAPQEDTQYF.